This TCR beta chain was captured in a study of vaccination and CD4 T cells after COVID-19. Once obtained from cultured CD4+ T cells, the DNA was sequenced using the Oncomine TCR Beta short-read assay. TCRdb passed the PCR reads through MiXCR, listing each CDR3 protein once. Seen here are 13,000 or so distinct CDR3 sequences, roughly 41% observed once, and the top ten hold about 8.5%. With respect to this clonotype: What it binds is unknown.

Specified treatment: approximately 10-day PBMC culture with coronavirus spike peptide pools or control peptides (ViraFEST assay). The source material was CD4+ T cells from blood, cultured in vitro. The source is a human donor who had recovered from COVID-19.

The CDR3, as DNA: TGTGCCAGCAGCTTCGTCGGGGACATTCAGTACTTC. This encodes CASSFVGDIQYF. The gene calls are TRBV11-2 and TRBJ2-4, with D perhaps matching TRBD2 (5 bases). Germline-derived CDR1 and CDR2 are SGHAT and FQNNGV. V shed 3 bases and J shed 8 bases, with 8 bases lying between them. There are 12 residues in the CDR3.